This TCR beta chain is drawn from a study of neoadjuvant anti-PD-1 for oral cavity cancer. The overall study: Non-progressing patients received a fourth nivolumab dose near day 43, then surgery on days 50-56. Findings and limits, study-wide: Only three patients per response group were TCR-analyzed; validation needed. Higher pretreatment blood Treg/Th17 ratios correlated with higher pretreatment blood and lower post-treatment tumor TCRbeta clonality.

Assay: immunoSEQ multiplex PCR; the TCRdb copy retains only in-frame clones and omits some. The sample shows fewer than 15,000 clones, roughly two thirds of them seen only once. No culture or expansion preceded analysis of these blood cells. V was clipped by 0 bases and J by 2 bases, with 23 bases between them. CDR1 and CDR2 from the germline V gene are SGDLS and YYNGEE. The CDR3 sequence is 20 residues long. In regard to this clone: Antigen unknown.

This clonotype was obtained from a person aged 35-80 years with oral cavity squamous cell carcinoma. Material: PBMCs, obtained before nivolumab (anti-PD-1) treatment. This chain joins TRBV9 and TRBJ2-2; a weak D match, TRBD2 (6 bases). Here the CDR3 DNA reads TGTGCCAGCAGCGTAGGCCACGGACGGGCGCGCGGGATCAACACCGGGGAGCTGTTTTTT. Translated: CASSVGHGRARGINTGELFF.